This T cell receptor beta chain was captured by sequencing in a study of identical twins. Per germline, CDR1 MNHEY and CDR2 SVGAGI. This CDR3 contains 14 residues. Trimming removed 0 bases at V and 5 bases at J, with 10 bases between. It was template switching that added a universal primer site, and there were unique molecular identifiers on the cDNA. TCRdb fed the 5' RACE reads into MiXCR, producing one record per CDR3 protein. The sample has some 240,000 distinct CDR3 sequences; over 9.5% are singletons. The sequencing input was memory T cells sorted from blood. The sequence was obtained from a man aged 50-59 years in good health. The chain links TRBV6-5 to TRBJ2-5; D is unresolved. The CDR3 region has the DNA TGTGCCAGCAGTTACTCTGCGAGTTTCGAGACCCAGTACTTC. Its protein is CASSYSASFETQYF.